A single sample gave rise to the 17 T cell receptor beta chains below, sequenced in a study of beta chain features in type 1 diabetes. Of the isolated RNA, all was reverse transcribed, and so the sequenced material was expressed TCRB transcripts. Measured with immunoSEQ multiplex PCR; TCRdb has only the in-frame clones, and not every one. Of over 700,000 clones in the sample, roughly a sixth are singletons; the top ten hold around 0.02%. Sequences were obtained from naive CD4+ T cells from blood. These receptors originate from a woman in her late teens or twenties in good health.

The genes are TRBV11-1 and TRBJ1-1; 7 bases map to TRBD1. The length of the CDR3 is 17 residues. V was clipped by 2 bases and J by 3 bases; unmatched bases: 12. Germline-derived CDR1 and CDR2 are SGHAT and FQDESV (reference sequence). The DNA for the CDR3 is TGTGCCAGCAGCTTAATTGGACAGGTTACCCGGTACACTGAAGCTTTCTTT. Amino acids: CASSLIGQVTRYTEAFF.

In this sample, this clone turned up a few times. The rearrangement uses TRBV11-2 and TRBJ2-2, with 10 positions matching TRBD2. The CDR3 has 16 amino acids. V shed 8 bases and J 7 bases; nucleotides not matched to a gene: 13. CDR1 is SGHAT, CDR2 FQNNGV, per germline. CDR3 DNA: TGTGCCAGCCGACCCCTAGCGGGAGTGGGTGGCGGGGAGCTGTTTTTT. This codes for CASRPLAGVGGGELFF. Drawing the rest from reference TRBV11-2 and TRBJ2-2, the complete variable domain is EAGVAQSPRYKIIEKRQSVAFWCNPISGHATLYWYQQILGQGPKLLIQFQNNGVVDDSQLPKDRFSAERLKGVDSTLKIQPAKLEDSAVYLCASRPLAGVGGGELFFGEGSRLTVL.

This clone was found a few times. The chain is built from TRBV20-1 and TRBJ2-5; D unresolved. The germline V gene encodes CDR1 DFQATT and CDR2 SNEGSKA (reference sequence). The CDR3 consists of 11 residues. Trimming shortened V by 6 bases and J by 6 bases, and 11 bases separated the two germline ends. CDR3 coding DNA: TGCAGTGCCCAGAACTTTCAGACCCAGTACTTC. This encodes CSAQNFQTQYF.

The DNA for the CDR3 is TGTGCCAGCAGCCCCAGGGACACTGAGCAGTTCTTC. Protein: CASSPRDTEQFF. The chain joins TRBV7-6 to TRBJ2-1, with D perhaps TRBD1 (6 bases). This CDR3 spans 12 amino acids. V was pared by 5 bases and J by 9 bases, with 11 bases between. From germline, CDR1 is SGHVS and CDR2 FNYEAQ.

This clone has just a few counts. This chain links TRBV6-6 with TRBJ1-1, with 7 bases fitting TRBD1. The CDR3 totals 13 residues. The J segment lost 4 bases and the V segment lost 2 bases, leaving 1 base of the junction unmatched. Germline-derived CDR1 and CDR2 are MNHNY and SVGAGI (reference sequence). CDR3 in amino acids: CASSYRQGTEAFF. The CDR3 nucleotides read TGTGCCAGCAGTTACCGACAGGGCACTGAAGCTTTCTTT.

This clone was seen a few times. Other DNA sequences within the sample encode an identical CDR3. This chain uses TRBV5-1 with TRBJ2-3, with TRBD1 identical over 9 bases. This CDR3 contains 14 residues. Germline V gives CDR1 SGHRS, CDR2 YFSETQ. V dropped 4 bases and J dropped 3; count of bases not matched to a gene: 3. CDR3 coding DNA: TGCGCCAGCAGCCCCGGACAGGGGACAGATACGCAGTATTTT. Protein product: CASSPGQGTDTQYF.

This chain links TRBV28 with TRBJ2-7, with TRBD2 matching over 11 bases. CDR3 length equals 15 residues. The germline CDR1 and CDR2 sequences are MDHEN and SYDVKM. V trimming: 5 bases; J trimming: 3 bases; junction bases outside the gene matches: 6. DNA of the CDR3: TGTGCCAGCAGTCGGGCCGGGACTAGCGGCTACGAGCAGTACTTC. This encodes CASSRAGTSGYEQYF.

The J gene is TRBJ2-5, the V gene TRBV28; D may match TRBD1 or TRBD2 (5 bases each). The CDR3 has 15 amino acids. CDR1 and CDR2 from the germline V gene are MDHEN and SYDVKM. V shed 5 bases and J shed 5 bases, with 18 bases lying between them. DNA for the CDR3: TGTGCCAGCAGTATCGGGGACCTAGCTAGGGAGACCCAGTACTTC. Translating it yields CASSIGDLARETQYF.

This chain joins TRBV4-3 and TRBJ1-4; D perhaps matches TRBD1 (5 bases). V lost 4 bases, J lost 0 bases, and 12 bases lay in between. The germline gives CDR1 LGHNA, CDR2 YSLEER. This CDR3 is built from 16 residues. The CDR3 loop is CASSPSGGATNEKLFF. Here the CDR3 DNA reads TGCGCCAGCAGCCCCTCTGGGGGGGCAACTAATGAAAAACTGTTTTTT.

This clone came up a few times. The V call is TRBV11-3, the J call TRBJ2-3; D unclear. The V gene lost 0 bases and the J gene lost 4 bases, with 5 bases spanning the gap. Germline V gives CDR1 SGHNT, CDR2 YENEEA. The CDR3 is 13 residues long. The CDR3 loop reads CASSLDRADTQYF. CDR3 in DNA: TGTGCCAGCAGCTTAGATCGGGCAGATACGCAGTATTTT.

The sample holds a few counts of this clone. This chain joins TRBV5-4 and TRBJ2-3; D might be TRBD2 (5 bases). Trimming took off 2 bases at V and 0 bases at J, with 13 bases between the two ends. CDR3 length equals 16 residues. Per the germline V gene, CDR1 is SGHNT and CDR2 is YYREEE (reference sequence). CDR3: CASSFPASPSTDTQYF. The CDR3 DNA is TGTGCCAGCAGCTTCCCCGCTAGCCCAAGCACAGATACGCAGTATTTT.

V gene TRBV28 combines with J gene TRBJ2-1; TRBD1 matches 9 bases. V was clipped by 4 bases and J by 6 bases; unmatched bases: 4. The CDR3 contains 14 residues. CDR1 is MDHEN, CDR2 SYDVKM, per germline. The CDR3 DNA follows: TGTGCCAGCAGTTCGGGACAGGGAGGCAATGAGCAGTTCTTC. It codes for CASSSGQGGNEQFF.

This clone was counted only a few times. CDR3 DNA sequence: TGTGCCAGCTCACCTATGGGGGCGAACACCGGGGAGCTGTTTTTT. Translated: CASSPMGANTGELFF. The V call is TRBV18, the J call TRBJ2-2; possibly TRBD1 or TRBD2 for D (5 bases each). This CDR3 comprises 15 residues. CDR1 and CDR2 from the germline V gene are KGHSH and LQKENI. The V end lost 3 bases, the J end lost 0 bases, and 8 bases lay between the germline ends.

This clone showed up just a few times. The V and J genes are TRBV7-2 and TRBJ2-6; no reliable D call. The CDR3 runs to 17 residues. In germline, CDR1 is SGHTA, CDR2 FQGNSA. The ends were cut back, 4 bases at V and 0 bases at J, with 13 bases in the middle. This CDR3 is CASSSHSRISGANVLTF. DNA of the CDR3: TGTGCCAGCAGCTCCCACTCCCGGATCTCTGGGGCCAACGTCCTGACTTTC.

The rearrangement links TRBV18 to TRBJ2-1, with D hard to call. V lost 3 bases and J 0 bases, leaving 12 bases between the germline ends. Germline values: CDR1 KGHSH, CDR2 LQKENI. This CDR3 contains 16 residues. The CDR3 coding sequence is TGTGCCAGCTCACCTCCCCAGCCGAACTCCTACAATGAGCAGTTCTTC. Residues: CASSPPQPNSYNEQFF. Based on the CDR3 plus reference TRBV18 and TRBJ2-1, the full variable domain is NAGVMQNPRHLVRRRGQEARLRCSPMKGHSHVYWYRQLPEEGLKFMVYLQKENIIDESGMPKERFSAEFPKEGPSILRIQQVVRGDSAAYFCASSPPQPNSYNEQFFGPGTRLTVL.

Of note for this clone: Other nucleotide sequences from this sample produce the same CDR3. The chain recombines TRBV11-2 with TRBJ2-1; a weak D match, TRBD1 (6 bases). The CDR3 consists of 13 residues. CDR1 and CDR2 (germline): SGHAT, FQNNGV. V lost 3 bases and J lost 6, with 9 bases in between. CDR3 amino acids: CASSLDRSNEQFF. Here the CDR3 DNA reads TGTGCCAGCAGCTTGGACAGATCCAATGAGCAGTTCTTC.

This clone has a handful of counts. The V call is TRBV7-9, the J call TRBJ2-2; 8 positions match TRBD1. Looked up from germline, CDR1 is SEHNR and CDR2 is FQNEAQ (reference sequence). CDR3 length equals 15 residues. V was pared by 6 bases and J by 7 bases, with 10 bases of the junction left unmatched. The CDR3 loop is CASSLIPGGSGELFF. CDR3 sequence (DNA): TGTGCCAGCAGTCTGATCCCAGGGGGCAGCGGGGAGCTGTTTTTT.